These 28 T cell receptor beta chains were sequenced from one sample in a study of T cell responses to AZD1222 COVID-19 vaccine. Sequencing used immunoSEQ multiplex PCR; TCRdb keeps in-frame clones, though not all of them. The sample contains under 150,000 clones, roughly 85% of which appear only once. Sequences were derived from peripheral blood, sampled on day 0 of AZD1222 vaccination. The receptors were sampled from an adult in good health.

V and J are TRBV24-1 and TRBJ1-2; a possible D gene is TRBD1 (5 bases). Trimming cost V 3 bases and J 8 bases, with 21 bases left between them. This CDR3 comprises 16 residues. Germline CDR1 reads KGHDR; CDR2 reads SFDVKD. CDR3 in amino acids: CATSDPAYRGTGGYTF. The CDR3 DNA reads as TGTGCCACCAGTGATCCAGCTTACAGAGGGACGGGCGGCTACACCTTC.

V is TRBV18 and J is TRBJ1-1, with D uncertain. The CDR3 sequence is 11 residues long. Germline V gene lookup returns CDR1 KGHSH and CDR2 LQKENI. V was pared by 5 bases and J by 7 bases, with 8 bases between. The DNA of the CDR3 is TGTGCCAGCTCATTCGACATTGAAGCTTTCTTT. This gives the protein CASSFDIEAFF.

The chain has TRBV29-1 and TRBJ2-4; TRBD1 aligns across 10 bases. V was clipped by 7 bases and J by 9 bases; unmatched bases: 6. The CDR3 runs to 12 residues. Per germline, CDR1 SQVTM and CDR2 ANQGSEA. CDR3 in amino acids: CSAGTGVSIQYF. As DNA, the CDR3 is TGCAGCGCCGGGACAGGGGTCAGCATTCAGTACTTC.

The chain is built from TRBV19 and TRBJ1-4; 8 positions agree with TRBD1. V trimming: 10 bases; J trimming: 4 bases; junction bases outside the gene matches: 5. CDR3 length: 13 residues. Per germline, CDR1 LNHDA and CDR2 SQIVND (reference sequence). CDR3 DNA sequence: TGTGCCATAGGGGACAGGCTTAATGAAAAACTGTTTTTT. It is translated as CAIGDRLNEKLFF. Filled out from reference TRBV19 and TRBJ1-4, the complete variable domain reads DGGITQSPKYLFRKEGQNVTLSCEQNLNHDAMYWYRQDPGQGLRLIYYSQIVNDFQKGDIAEGYSVSREKKESFPLTVTSAQKNPTAFYLCAIGDRLNEKLFFGSGTQLSVL.

The chain carries TRBV21-1 and TRBJ1-4; TRBD1 is the table's D call and was not checked against the DNA. TRBV21-1 counts as a pseudogene. This CDR3 has 14 amino acids. CDR3 region: CASGDRGRNEKLFF. The CDR3 DNA reads TGTGCCAGCGGGGACAGGGGTAGGAATGAAAAACTGTTTTTT.

The genes are TRBV24-1 and TRBJ2-1; 10 positions match TRBD1. CDR1 is KGHDR, CDR2 SFDVKD, per germline. The junction had 3 bases not matched to a gene; V was cut back by 1 base and J by 7 bases. The length of the CDR3 is 15 residues. In nucleotides, the CDR3 is TGTGCCACCAGTGATTTAAGACAGGGGGCGAATGAGCAGTTCTTC. Translation gives CATSDLRQGANEQFF.

V is TRBV19 and J is TRBJ1-6; 7 nucleotides match TRBD1. V shed 4 bases, J shed 7 bases, and the junction held 4 bases outside the gene matches. CDR3 length equals 14 residues. Germline V gene data show CDR1 as LNHDA and CDR2 as SQIVND (reference sequence). The CDR3 spells CASSTGTDNSPLHF. The CDR3 region has the DNA TGTGCCAGTAGTACCGGGACAGACAATTCACCCCTCCACTTT.

The rearrangement uses TRBV6-5 and TRBJ1-2, with 11 nucleotides matching TRBD1. Trimming cost V 6 bases and J 4 bases; bases outside gene matches: 7. This CDR3 region has 15 residues. The germline V gene encodes CDR1 MNHEY and CDR2 SVGAGI. In DNA form, the CDR3 reads TGTGCCAGCAGGGACGGGACAGGGGGAGTCTATGGCTACACCTTC. Its translation: CASRDGTGGVYGYTF.

The V and J genes are TRBV15 and TRBJ2-1; TRBD2 matches at 11 bases. Germline loops: CDR1 LNHNV, CDR2 YYDKDF (reference sequence). The CDR3 totals 14 residues. Trimming at V came to 8 bases and at J to 6 bases, leaving 6 bases not matched to a gene. DNA of the CDR3: TGTGCCACCCGGACTAGCGGGTTACCCAATGAGCAGTTCTTC. Translating it yields CATRTSGLPNEQFF. The variable domain in full, completed from reference TRBV15 and TRBJ2-1, reads DAMVIQNPRYQVTQFGKPVTLSCSQTLNHNVMYWYQQKSSQAPKLLFHYYDKDFNNEADTPDNFQSRRPNTSFCFLDIRSPGLGDTAMYLCATRTSGLPNEQFFGPGTRLTVL.

V usage is TRBV11-3 and J usage is TRBJ2-5; TRBD1 matches 8 bases. The CDR3 contains 15 residues. V lost 4 bases to trimming and J lost 0 bases; unmatched junction nucleotides: 4. Germline V gives CDR1 SGHNT, CDR2 YENEEA. In nucleotides, the CDR3 is TGTGCCAGCAGCTCTCGACAGGGGAACCAAGAGACCCAGTACTTC. Protein: CASSSRQGNQETQYF.

The rearrangement links TRBV6-5 to TRBJ2-1; D is possibly TRBD1 (6 bases). The germline CDR1 and CDR2 sequences are MNHEY and SVGAGI. This CDR3 has 13 amino acids. The V end was cut by 6 bases, the J end by 9 bases, with 15 bases between. CDR3 loop: CASRLIDRLEQFF. The CDR3 DNA sequence: TGTGCCAGCAGACTCATCGACAGGCTTGAGCAGTTCTTC.

The chain is built from TRBV5-1 and TRBJ2-7; no clear D gene. This CDR3 has 10 residues. The V end lost 8 bases, the J end lost 4 bases, and 7 bases lay between the germline ends. Germline lookup yields CDR1 SGHRS and CDR2 YFSETQ. CDR3 sequence: CARKMYEQYF. The CDR3 DNA follows: TGCGCCAGGAAGATGTACGAGCAGTACTTC.

V gene TRBV24-1 combines with J gene TRBJ2-1; D is ambiguous. The CDR3 consists of 14 residues. Germline CDR1 and CDR2: KGHDR and SFDVKD. With 0 bases removed from V and 5 bases from J, the gap between germline ends came to 7 bases. CDR3 sequence reads: CATSDLRANNEQFF. Here the CDR3 DNA reads TGTGCCACCAGTGATTTGCGTGCTAACAATGAGCAGTTCTTC.

The chain recombines TRBV11-3 with TRBJ1-1; weak D call: TRBD1 (6 bases). The CDR3 spans 19 residues. V dropped 3 bases and J dropped 0 bases, with 23 bases sitting between them. Per germline, CDR1 SGHNT and CDR2 YENEEA. In nucleotides, the CDR3 is TGTGCCAGCAGCTTCACTCTCTGGCCTCAGGACAGCATGAACACTGAAGCTTTCTTT. It specifies CASSFTLWPQDSMNTEAFF. Looking up the rest from reference TRBV11-3 and TRBJ1-1 gives the full variable domain: EAGVVQSPRYKIIEKKQPVAFWCNPISGHNTLYWYLQNLGQGPELLIRYENEEAVDDSQLPKDRFSAERLKGVDSTLKIQPAELGDSAVYLCASSFTLWPQDSMNTEAFFGQGTRLTVV.

This chain links TRBV15 with TRBJ1-1; TRBD1 matches at 9 bases. V dropped 6 bases and J dropped 1; count of bases not matched to a gene: 6. Germline assignment: CDR1 LNHNV and CDR2 YYDKDF (reference sequence). This CDR3 spans 15 amino acids. The CDR3 coding sequence is TGTGCCACCAGGACAAGGGACAGGGAGAACACTGAAGCTTTCTTT. Translating gives CATRTRDRENTEAFF.

The chain recombines TRBV30 with TRBJ1-5, with a tentative D call TRBD1 (5 bases). The CDR3 has 16 amino acids. The germline CDR1 and CDR2 sequences are GTSNPN and SVGIG (reference sequence). Trimming left V 4 bases short and J 0 bases short, with 16 bases between. In DNA form, the CDR3 reads TGTGCCTGGAAGGCTGGGGGATTGGGTAGCAATCAGCCCCAGCATTTT. This gives the protein CAWKAGGLGSNQPQHF.

The chain employs TRBV19 and TRBJ1-1; weak D call: TRBD1 (6 bases). The germline V and J ends were trimmed by 3 bases and 3 bases, with 8 bases remaining between them. The length of the CDR3 is 13 residues. Germline assignment: CDR1 LNHDA and CDR2 SQIVND (reference sequence). The CDR3 sequence: CASSMKGDTEAFF. The CDR3 DNA reads TGTGCCAGTAGTATGAAGGGGGACACTGAAGCTTTCTTT.

This sequence joins TRBV5-1 and TRBJ2-7; D unclear. Germline CDR1 is SGHRS and CDR2 is YFSETQ. The V gene lost 0 bases and the J gene lost 4 bases, with 8 bases spanning the gap. CDR3 length: 13 amino acids. CDR3 DNA: TGCGCCAGCAGCTTGGATTCCATATACGAGCAGTACTTC. Encoded protein: CASSLDSIYEQYF.

This rearrangement joins TRBV20-1 to TRBJ2-5; no reliable D call. Trimming shortened V by 3 bases and J by 9 bases, and 5 bases separated the two germline ends. CDR1 and CDR2 (germline): DFQATT, SNEGSKA (reference sequence). The CDR3 has 9 amino acids. CDR3: CSASVPQYF. The CDR3 DNA is TGCAGTGCTAGCGTTCCCCAGTACTTC.

This rearrangement joins TRBV19 to TRBJ1-3; the D is unclear. Trimming shortened V by 9 bases and J by 4 bases, and 10 bases separated the two germline ends. The CDR3 loop spans 12 amino acids. Germline-derived CDR1 and CDR2 are LNHDA and SQIVND (reference sequence). CDR3 in DNA: TGTGCCAGCCGACGGGGAGGAAACACCATATATTTT. It encodes CASRRGGNTIYF.

The chain employs TRBV4-2 and TRBJ2-5; D is uncertain. The V gene lost 0 bases and the J gene lost 9 bases, with 8 bases spanning the gap. Germline CDR1 reads LGHNA; CDR2 reads YNFKEQ. The length of the CDR3 is 12 residues. The CDR3, as DNA: TGTGCCAGCAGCCAAGATAAGTTGGCCCAGTACTTC. Protein sequence: CASSQDKLAQYF.

The chain joins TRBV7-6 to TRBJ2-2; 8 bases line up with TRBD2. This CDR3 comprises 17 residues. Trimming at V came to 4 bases and at J to 3 bases, leaving 10 bases not matched to a gene. Germline CDR1 is SGHVS and CDR2 is FNYEAQ. The DNA for the CDR3 is TGTGCCAGCAGCTACACCCGGGCTAGCGGGTACACCGGGGAGCTGTTTTTT. Protein sequence: CASSYTRASGYTGELFF.

V is TRBV18 and J is TRBJ1-4, with 7 bases matching TRBD1. The ends lost 3 bases at V and 6 bases at J; junction bases unmatched: 1. The CDR3 loop spans 13 amino acids. Germline V CDR1 and CDR2: KGHSH, LQKENI. CDR3 region: CASSPGQDEKLFF. Here the CDR3 DNA reads TGTGCCAGCTCACCTGGACAGGATGAAAAACTGTTTTTT.

This rearrangement joins TRBV7-2 to TRBJ2-1; D tentatively fits TRBD1 or TRBD2 (5 bases each). Looked up from germline, CDR1 is SGHTA and CDR2 is FQGNSA. V lost 8 bases to trimming and J lost 7 bases, with 18 bases between them. The CDR3 has 14 amino acids. CDR3 loop: CASGGGGERNEQFF. In DNA form, the CDR3 reads TGTGCCAGCGGGGGTGGGGGAGAAAGAAATGAGCAGTTCTTC.

The CDR3 nucleotides read TGCGCCAGCAGGGACGAAAGCTCCTACAATGAGCAGTTCTTC. Residues: CASRDESSYNEQFF. V and J are TRBV4-1 and TRBJ2-1, with unresolved D. The CDR3 covers 14 residues. V lost 6 bases and J lost 0, with 9 bases in between. Germline CDR1 MGHRA, CDR2 YSYEKL.

CDR3 bases: TGTGCCAGCAGCCGGATGTGGGACACTGAAGCTTTCTTT. Residues: CASSRMWDTEAFF. The V gene is TRBV14, the J gene TRBJ1-1; unclear D gene. V shed 4 bases and J shed 3 bases, with 9 bases lying between them. Germline V gene data show CDR1 as SGHDN and CDR2 as FVKESK. The CDR3 is made up of 13 amino acids.

This clone was seen only a few times. The chain links TRBV6-5 to TRBJ1-6; D unclear. The V and J ends lost 0 bases and 5 bases respectively, with 8 bases between them. This CDR3 has 15 residues. The germline V gene has CDR1 MNHEY and CDR2 SVGAGI. The chain's CDR3 is CASSYSRRDNSPLHF. The CDR3 nucleotides read TGTGCCAGCAGTTACTCGCGTCGGGATAATTCACCCCTCCACTTT.

The chain joins TRBV6-5 to TRBJ2-7, with D unresolved. CDR1 MNHEY and CDR2 SVGAGI come from the germline V gene. The length of the CDR3 is 11 residues. Trimming pared 3 bases from V and 6 bases from J, leaving 6 bases between. Written as DNA, the CDR3 is TGTGCCAGCAGTTATTGGGGCGAGCAGTACTTC. This gives the protein CASSYWGEQYF.